The 26 T cell receptor beta chains listed next were all sequenced from one sample in a study of early T cells in non-severe SARS-CoV-2 infection. TCRdb called the 5' RACE reads again in MiXCR, with one record for every CDR3 protein. The table shows about 31,000 distinct CDR3 sequences, with about 5.7% occurring only once. The sample consisted of whole blood. The receptors originated from an adult who was a healthcare worker with PCR-confirmed SARS-CoV-2 infection or an uninfected control (not recorded which).

This clonotype has just a few counts. This chain uses TRBV12-3 or TRBV12-4 with TRBJ2-7, with 7 bases fitting TRBD1. The CDR3 length is 12 residues. With V trimmed by 2 bases and J by 10 bases, 5 bases remained unmatched. CDR3 coding DNA: TGTGCCAGCAGTTTAACAGGGGTAGCCCAGTACTTC. Its translation: CASSLTGVAQYF.

In regard to this clonotype: This may be a read error: a much more frequent sequence differs by one nucleotide. The chain joins TRBV6-6 to TRBJ1-1, with D perhaps TRBD1 (5 bases). Germline V gene sequence: CDR1 MNHNY, CDR2 SVGAGI (reference sequence). This CDR3 spans 16 amino acids. V was trimmed by 4 bases and J by 4 bases, leaving 19 bases between them. CDR3 in amino acids: CASSFNGQGRGTEAFF. CDR3 coding DNA: TGTGCCAGCAGTTTCAATGGGCAGGGTCGCGGCACTGAAGCTTTCTTT.

The V gene is TRBV11-2, the J gene TRBJ2-5; TRBD2 matches at 9 bases. This CDR3 contains 16 residues. V trimming: 1 base; J trimming: 2 bases; junction bases outside the gene matches: 5. Germline V gives CDR1 SGHAT, CDR2 FQNNGV. The CDR3 nucleotides are TGTGCCAGCAGCTTAGTGACTAGCGGCCCACAAGAGACCCAGTACTTC. Residues: CASSLVTSGPQETQYF.

This clonotype was observed at least ten times. CDR3 nucleotide sequence: TGCAGTGCTAGAGAGGGCGGAAACTATGGCTACACCTTC. It is translated as CSAREGGNYGYTF. The chain couples TRBV20-1 to TRBJ1-2, with D uncertain. Germline V gene sequence: CDR1 DFQATT, CDR2 SNEGSKA (reference sequence). The CDR3 contains 13 residues. V lost 0 bases and J 2 bases, leaving 7 bases between the germline ends.

This chain joins TRBV27 and TRBJ2-7; D is undetermined. This CDR3 contains 14 residues. Germline loops: CDR1 MNHEY, CDR2 SMNVEV (reference sequence). Trimming left V 3 bases short and J 4 bases short, with 13 bases between. The CDR3 nucleotides are TGTGCCAGCAGTTTTTTTGGGCGGCTTTACGAGCAGTACTTC. Residues: CASSFFGRLYEQYF.

The CDR3 here is CASSLYRGSNQPQHF. DNA of the CDR3: TGTGCCAGCAGTTTGTACAGGGGAAGCAATCAGCCCCAGCATTTT. The V gene is TRBV28, the J gene TRBJ1-5, with 7 bases aligning to TRBD1. Germline loops: CDR1 MDHEN, CDR2 SYDVKM. The V segment lost 3 bases and the J segment 1 base; nucleotides outside the gene matches: 3. The CDR3 is made up of 15 amino acids.

This clonotype was seen ten or more times. The chain has TRBV18 and TRBJ2-5; D possibly corresponds to TRBD1 (5 bases). The V and J ends lost 4 bases and 0 bases respectively, with 9 bases between them. The CDR3 totals 14 residues. Germline CDR1 reads KGHSH; CDR2 reads LQKENI. The DNA for the CDR3 is TGTGCCAGCTCACTACGGACAAACCAAGAGACCCAGTACTTC. It specifies CASSLRTNQETQYF.

The sample holds many counts of this clonotype. This rearrangement joins TRBV11-2 to TRBJ2-5; 9 bases are shared with TRBD1. Germline CDR1 is SGHAT and CDR2 is FQNNGV. V lost 5 bases and J lost 2; bases outside the gene matches: 3. The CDR3 runs 14 residues. This CDR3 is CASSVDRGQETQYF. In DNA, the CDR3 is TGTGCCAGCAGCGTGGACAGGGGACAAGAGACCCAGTACTTC.

DNA for the CDR3: TGCAGTGCTACCCGGGGCCGATACGAGCAGTACTTC. Its protein product is CSATRGRYEQYF. The V call is TRBV20-1, the J call TRBJ2-7; perhaps D is TRBD1 or TRBD2 (5 bases each). The ends were cut back, 4 bases at V and 4 bases at J, with 11 bases in the middle. Germline CDR1 is DFQATT and CDR2 is SNEGSKA (reference sequence). CDR3 size: 12 residues.

This clonotype was detected many times. The J gene is TRBJ2-1, the V gene TRBV5-4; D might be TRBD2 (6 bases). The germline V and J ends were trimmed by 2 bases and 7 bases, with 16 bases remaining between them. This CDR3 comprises 15 residues. Per the germline V gene, CDR1 is SGHNT and CDR2 is YYREEE (reference sequence). CDR3 protein: CASSLAQGLNNEQFF. The CDR3 nucleotides read TGTGCCAGCAGCTTAGCGCAGGGACTTAATAATGAGCAGTTCTTC.

This clonotype was picked up a small number of times. The rearrangement links TRBV3-1 to TRBJ2-7, with D uncertain. The CDR3 consists of 11 residues. The germline V gene has CDR1 LGHDT and CDR2 YNNKEL (reference sequence). V gave up 3 bases and J gave up 7 bases, with 7 bases separating them. The CDR3 DNA follows: TGTGCCAGCAGCCAGGGTTGGGAGCAGTACTTC. The encoded protein is CASSQGWEQYF.

This clonotype was seen many times. The rearrangement uses TRBV7-2 and TRBJ1-2; D is undetermined. The CDR3 length is 13 residues. Deletions cut 1 base from V and 4 bases from J, with 7 bases between. CDR1 SGHTA and CDR2 FQGNSA come from the germline V gene. CDR3 amino acids: CASSLGRAYGYTF. DNA of the CDR3: TGTGCCAGCAGCTTAGGCAGAGCCTATGGCTACACCTTC.

This clonotype has at least ten counts. Here the CDR3 DNA reads TGTGCCAGCAGCCCGCTGGGGAAGAACACTGAAGCTTTCTTT. Protein product: CASSPLGKNTEAFF. The chain links TRBV11-2 to TRBJ1-1; D remains unclear. The CDR3 consists of 14 residues. Germline-derived CDR1 and CDR2 are SGHAT and FQNNGV. V shed 5 bases and J shed 1 base, with 11 bases lying between them.

The V and J genes are TRBV7-6 and TRBJ2-3; 7 nucleotides match TRBD2. The CDR3 length is 16 residues. In germline, CDR1 is SGHVS, CDR2 FNYEAQ. After removal of 1 base from V and 2 bases from J, the junction contained 6 bases not matched to a gene. CDR3: CASSLGGGSSTDTQYF. The DNA of the CDR3 is TGTGCCAGCAGCTTAGGCGGCGGGAGTTCCACAGATACGCAGTATTTT.

This clonotype has only a few counts. This chain links TRBV7-8 with TRBJ2-3; 7 bases line up with TRBD2. This CDR3 has 17 residues. V shed 4 bases and J 1 base; nucleotides not matched to a gene: 11. The germline gives CDR1 SGHVS, CDR2 FQNEAQ. The CDR3 protein is CASSSQVSAGGTDTQYF. The CDR3, as DNA: TGTGCCAGCAGCTCACAGGTCTCGGCGGGGGGCACAGATACGCAGTATTTT.

This clonotype was found many times. The rearrangement joins TRBV14 to TRBJ2-7; maybe TRBD1 (5 bases). Germline V gene sequence: CDR1 SGHDN, CDR2 FVKESK. V lost 4 bases and J lost 2, with 15 bases in between. The CDR3 loop spans 15 amino acids. CDR3: CASSRQTDNTYEQYF. CDR3 DNA: TGTGCCAGCAGCCGACAAACGGACAACACCTACGAGCAGTACTTC.

This clonotype is medium-sized. This chain uses TRBV2 with TRBJ2-3; 7 bases fit TRBD2. The CDR3 has 14 amino acids. CDR1 is SNHLY, CDR2 FYNNEI, per germline. Unmatched junction bases numbered 4, after V lost 0 bases and J lost 7 bases. The CDR3 loop reads CASSEAVGRHTQYF. The CDR3 DNA reads as TGTGCCAGCAGTGAAGCGGTCGGGAGGCATACGCAGTATTTT.

This clonotype was seen a few times. The chain uses TRBV6-8 and TRBJ2-1; 9 bases align to TRBD2. Germline V gives CDR1 MNHGY, CDR2 SAAAGT. Trimming took 7 bases from V and 5 from J; bases not matched to a gene: 12. The CDR3 is 16 residues long. The CDR3 DNA sequence: TGTGCCAGCACCGAGAGGGCGGTAGCGGGAGACAATGAGCAGTTCTTC. The encoded protein is CASTERAVAGDNEQFF.

This clonotype has at least ten counts. The chain has TRBV29-1 and TRBJ2-3; 8 nucleotides agree with TRBD2. Looked up from germline, CDR1 is SQVTM and CDR2 is ANQGSEA. This CDR3 is built from 13 residues. V lost 6 bases to trimming and J lost 3 bases; unmatched junction nucleotides: 5. CDR3 DNA sequence: TGCAGCGTCATGGAGCGGGGGACAGATACGCAGTATTTT. Translating gives CSVMERGTDTQYF.

This clonotype was seen at least ten times. The genes are TRBV19 and TRBJ2-7; TRBD1 is a possible D gene (6 bases). CDR3 length: 12 residues. Trimming stripped 10 bases from V and 2 bases from J, with 12 bases between. Germline loops: CDR1 LNHDA, CDR2 SQIVND (reference sequence). CDR3 protein: CATAGATYEQYF. The CDR3 DNA sequence: TGTGCCACCGCAGGGGCGACCTACGAGCAGTACTTC.

The chain is built from TRBV28 and TRBJ1-6, with D tentatively TRBD1 (6 bases). CDR1 and CDR2 (germline): MDHEN, SYDVKM. The CDR3 totals 17 residues. V lost 4 bases and J lost 10, with 23 bases in between. Written as DNA, the CDR3 is TGTGCCAGCAGTTCAACCCCCGCCGACAGGTTTGGATCACCCCTCCACTTT. It yields the protein CASSSTPADRFGSPLHF.

This clonotype was found many times. This rearrangement joins TRBV20-1 to TRBJ1-5; 12 bases match TRBD1. V lost 3 bases, J lost 4 bases, and 4 bases stayed unmatched. Germline V gene data show CDR1 as DFQATT and CDR2 as SNEGSKA (reference sequence). The CDR3 runs 15 residues. Here the CDR3 reads CSARGQGALNQPQHF. CDR3 nucleotides: TGCAGTGCTAGGGGACAGGGGGCCCTAAATCAGCCCCAGCATTTT.

The rearrangement joins TRBV10-3 to TRBJ2-2; 7 positions match TRBD2. V shed 11 bases, J shed 1 base, and the junction held 1 base outside the gene matches. The CDR3 runs 12 residues. Per germline, CDR1 ENHRY and CDR2 SYGVKD. CDR3 protein: CAGRGNTGELFF. For the CDR3, the DNA is TGTGCCGGGAGGGGGAACACCGGGGAGCTGTTTTTT.

This clonotype was detected only once. One end of the junction does not line up with germline, which may come from a read error. The chain couples TRBV27 to TRBJ2-4, with D perhaps TRBD1 (6 bases). Germline CDR1 reads MNHEY; CDR2 reads SMNVEV (reference sequence). This CDR3 contains 14 residues. The CDR3 DNA reads as TGTGCCAGCAGTCCAACAGGGAAGGGAAACATTCTGTACTTC. As protein: CASSPTGKGNILYF.

There are a few counts of this clonotype. This chain joins TRBV20-1 and TRBJ2-1, with D hard to call. Trimming shortened V by 0 bases and J by 4 bases, and 1 base separated the two germline ends. CDR3 length: 11 residues. Germline CDR1 DFQATT, CDR2 SNEGSKA (reference sequence). Written as DNA, the CDR3 is TGCAGTGCTAGAGAGTACAATGAGCAGTTCTTC. Translated, it gives CSAREYNEQFF.

This clonotype came up many times. The chain couples TRBV7-2 to TRBJ2-1; 9 bases agree with TRBD2. Trimming took 5 bases from V and 9 from J; bases not matched to a gene: 8. This CDR3 comprises 14 residues. CDR1 is SGHTA and CDR2 is FQGNSA in the germline V gene. The DNA of the CDR3 is TGTGCCAGCAGCGTCACTGGGACTAGCAGTGAGCAGTTCTTC. It yields the protein CASSVTGTSSEQFF. Variable domain in full (rest from reference TRBV7-2 and TRBJ2-1): GAGVSQSPSNKVTEKGKDVELRCDPISGHTALYWYRQSLGQGLEFLIYFQGNSAPDKSGLPSDRFSAERTGGSVSTLTIQRTQQEDSAVYLCASSVTGTSSEQFFGPGTRLTVL.